The rows below give T cell receptor beta chains drawn from one sample of a study of human T cells and chemical hapten exposure. TCRdb redid the calling of the RACE reads with MiXCR, one entry per CDR3 protein. The repertoire holds some 54,000 distinct CDR3 sequences, with around 10% as singletons. This specimen consisted of whole blood, obtained in connection with sensitization to the hapten diphenylcyclopropenone (DPC). The receptors stem from a woman aged 45-59 years with alopecia areata. Some clones in this sample may be carry-over from other donors' samples. The CDR3 runs from the conserved cysteine through the conserved F or W. The D gene is left open where the match is weak. Clone size is given for some rows only: seen once, a few or many times, or a class if the clone is expanded.

V gene,D gene,J gene,clone size,CDR3 DNA,CDR3 protein
TRBV5-1,-,TRBJ1-2,-,TGCGCCAGCAGCTTGGGTCGGGTTGCCAGCGGCTACACCTTC,CASSLGRVASGYTF
TRBV5-1,-,TRBJ2-1,few,TGCGCCAGCAGCTTGACCTCTAGCTCCTACAATGAGCAGTTCTTC,CASSLTSSSYNEQFF
TRBV12-3/TRBV12-4,TRBD2,TRBJ2-3,many,TGTGCCAGCAGTCCGCTAGCGGGGGCTAGCACAGATACGCAGTATTTT,CASSPLAGASTDTQYF
TRBV7-2,-,TRBJ2-1,-,TGTGCCAGCAGGCAGTGGGGCGGGCAGTTCTTC,CASRQWGGQFF
TRBV4-2,-,TRBJ1-1,many,TGTGCCAGCAGCCAAGAGGGTAGGCAGTTCAACACTGAAGCTTTCTTT,CASSQEGRQFNTEAFF
TRBV15,-,TRBJ2-7,many,TGTGCCACCCCTTGTCCGATCACGCGGGAAGAGCAGTACTTC,CATPCPITREEQYF
TRBV18,-,TRBJ2-2,many,TGTGCCAGCTCACCGGGACAGAACACCGGGGAGCTGTTTTTT,CASSPGQNTGELFF
TRBV6-6,-,TRBJ1-6,few,TGTGCCAGCAGTTCTGGACGGAGTCGGATCGAGGCACCCCTCCACTTT,CASSSGRSRIEAPLHF
TRBV7-2,TRBD1,TRBJ2-7,-,TGTGCCAGCAGCTTAGGACAGGGCCACGAGCAGTACTTC,CASSLGQGHEQYF
TRBV7-6,TRBD1,TRBJ1-6,many,TGTGCCAGCAGCGTCGGGACAGACAATTCACCCCTCCACTTT,CASSVGTDNSPLHF
TRBV12-3/TRBV12-4,-,TRBJ1-1,-,TGTGCCAGCCCTCGGGGTGAAGCTTTCTTT,CASPRGEAFF
TRBV5-4,TRBD1,TRBJ2-7,-,TGTGCCAGCAGATCGGACAGGGAGTACGAGCAGTACTTC,CASRSDREYEQYF
TRBV5-6,-,TRBJ1-2,few,TGTGCCAGCAGCTTGGATGGTCCAGGCGCCTATGGCTACACCTTC,CASSLDGPGAYGYTF
TRBV18,-,TRBJ2-2,many,TGTGCCAGCTCACCACCGAGGACCGGAGATGCCGGGGAGCTGTTTTTT,CASSPPRTGDAGELFF
TRBV4-3,-,TRBJ1-2,many,TGCGCCAGCAGCCAAGAAATAGTGGGTAATGGCTACACCTTC,CASSQEIVGNGYTF
TRBV3-1,-,TRBJ2-1,few,TGTGCCAGCAGCCTTCAGGGGGCGGGAGCCTACAATGAGCAGTTCTTC,CASSLQGAGAYNEQFF
TRBV6-5,-,TRBJ1-6,-,TGTGCCAGCACCAACAAGGGTTCACCCTATAATTCACCCCTCCACTTT,CASTNKGSPYNSPLHF
TRBV29-1,TRBD2,TRBJ2-7,many,TGCAGCGTTGCCGGGGACAGGGGGACTAGCGGGAGGTACGAGCAGTACTTC,CSVAGDRGTSGRYEQYF
TRBV7-6,TRBD1,TRBJ1-2,many,TGTGCCAGCAGCCGGACAGGGGATGGCTACACCTTC,CASSRTGDGYTF
TRBV15,TRBD1,TRBJ1-2,-,TGTGCCACCAGCAGAGATTCTGGAGGACAGGGAATCCCCCTCCACTATGGCTACACCTTC,CATSRDSGGQGIPLHYGYTF
TRBV6-2/TRBV6-3,-,TRBJ2-1,few,TGTGCCAGCAGTCCTATTGGGCAGGGGCCCTACAATGAGCAGTTCTTC,CASSPIGQGPYNEQFF
TRBV7-8,-,TRBJ2-5,many,TGTGCCAGCAGCTTTGGTTGGGGGGAAGAGACCCAGTACTTC,CASSFGWGEETQYF
TRBV7-9,-,TRBJ2-7,-,TGTGCCAGCAGCTTAAAAGACTACGAGCAGTACTTC,CASSLKDYEQYF
TRBV7-6,-,TRBJ1-1,many,TGTGCCAGCAGCTTGCTGACAGCCCCTATAATGAACACTGAAGCTTTCTTT,CASSLLTAPIMNTEAFF
TRBV21-1,-,TRBJ2-7,few,TGTGCCAGCAGCATGGACTTGGGGAAGACCTACGAGCAGTACTTC,CASSMDLGKTYEQYF
TRBV13,-,TRBJ2-7,many,TGTGCCAGCAGCTTAAGACAGAGGTCCTACGAGCAGTACTTC,CASSLRQRSYEQYF
TRBV6-1,-,TRBJ2-6,few,TGTGCCAGCAGTGAGAGTGTCAATGGGGCCAACGTCCTGACTTTC,CASSESVNGANVLTF
TRBV11-2,-,TRBJ1-6,-,TGTGCCAGCAGCTTGATGGGGGCGACGGGGGTCTATAATTCACCCCTCCACTTT,CASSLMGATGVYNSPLHF
TRBV9,-,TRBJ2-6,few,TGTGCCAGCAGCCCCCGGGGGACTTCTGGGGCCAACGTCCTGACTTTC,CASSPRGTSGANVLTF
TRBV5-1,-,TRBJ2-1,few,TGCGCCAGCAGCTTGGCCCTTAGCTCCTACAATGAGCAGTTCTTC,CASSLALSSYNEQFF
TRBV18,-,TRBJ2-6,many,TGTGCCAGCTCACCATCTGCGGGGCAAGGGGCCAACGTCCTGACTTTC,CASSPSAGQGANVLTF
TRBV20-1,TRBD1,TRBJ1-5,-,TGCAGTGCTAGGGGCCAGGGGGCCTTTAGCAATCAGCCCCAGCATTTT,CSARGQGAFSNQPQHF
TRBV12-3/TRBV12-4,TRBD1,TRBJ1-1,many,TGTGCCAGCAGTGCCCGAGGGACAGGGGGCACTGAAGCTTTCTTT,CASSARGTGGTEAFF
TRBV7-2,-,TRBJ2-3,few,TGTGCCAGCAGCCTCCCTGGAACAGATACGCAGTATTTT,CASSLPGTDTQYF
TRBV7-2,TRBD1,TRBJ2-5,-,TGTGCCAGCAGCTTCGACAGGGGAGAGACCCAGTACTTC,CASSFDRGETQYF
TRBV12-3/TRBV12-4,TRBD2,TRBJ2-3,many,TGTGCCAGCAGTTTCGGGGGGGCTAACACAGATACGCAGTATTTT,CASSFGGANTDTQYF
TRBV18,-,TRBJ2-4,many,TGTGCCAGCTCACCCTCCCATTTGGTCACCCGAGCCAAAAACATTCAGTACTTC,CASSPSHLVTRAKNIQYF
TRBV5-8,-,TRBJ2-7,few,TGTGCCAGCAGCTTGAAACACCCTACCTACGAGCAGTACTTC,CASSLKHPTYEQYF
TRBV14,TRBD1,TRBJ2-7,few,TGTGCCAGCAGCCGTTCAGGGGGCTACGAGCAGTACTTC,CASSRSGGYEQYF
TRBV12-3/TRBV12-4,-,TRBJ2-3,-,TGTGCCAGCAGTTTAGGTCGGGGCGCGTCGTATTTT,CASSLGRGASYF
TRBV6-2/TRBV6-3,-,TRBJ2-7,-,TGTGCCAGCAGTTACAGGCAGGGTGACACCTACGAGCAGTACTTC,CASSYRQGDTYEQYF
TRBV7-9,-,TRBJ1-4,many,TGTGCCAGCAGCTCTCAAGGAGCCAATGAAAAACTGTTTTTT,CASSSQGANEKLFF
TRBV5-1,-,TRBJ1-1,many,TGCGCCAGCAGCTTGGGGTCCATGAACACTGAAGCTTTCTTT,CASSLGSMNTEAFF
TRBV20-1,-,TRBJ2-1,-,TGCAGTGCAGAGCGTGTTTTTGATGAGCAGTTCTTC,CSAERVFDEQFF